This TCR beta chain was obtained from a study of tumor-infiltrating lymphocytes in primary liver carcinoma. With around 520 ng total RNA as template and a constant-region primer, TCR beta cDNA was made. Investigators got TCR beta libraries out of three nested multiplex PCR rounds, done with slightly modified ARM-PCR. TCRdb reprocessed the multiplex PCR reads via MiXCR and lists one record per CDR3 protein. Seen here are some 190,000 distinct CDR3 sequences, about 85% observed once, and the top ten hold around a sixth. Extraction of RNA together with DNA used about 17-31 mg of unsorted bulk tissue. With regard to this clonotype: The junction shows a germline mismatch at one end, possibly a read error.

This receptor was taken from a man aged 35-49 years with primary liver carcinoma and hepatitis B virus infection. The sample consisted of tumor tissue from primary liver carcinoma.

The CDR3 bases are TGTGCCAGCACTTACTCCTTCGAAGGAGAACTTTTTTTT. Amino acids: CASTYSFEGELFF. This chain connects TRBV14 to TRBJ1-4; D gene unclear. CDR3 size: 13 residues. Germline V gene sequence: CDR1 SGHDN, CDR2 FVKESK. Full variable domain (rest looked up from reference TRBV14 and TRBJ1-4): EAGVTQFPSHSVIEKGQTVTLRCDPISGHDNLYWYRRVMGKEIKFLLHFVKESKQDESGMPNNRFLAERTGGTYSTLKVQPAELEDSGVYFCASTYSFEGELFFGSGTQLSVL.